These T cell receptor beta chains were read from a single sample in a study of T cells in narcolepsy. The repertoire was sequenced with immunoSEQ multiplex PCR; TCRdb's copy has only in-frame clones and lacks some. The repertoire includes approximately 30,000 clones, about four fifths of them detected once, and nearly 3.5% sits in the top ten. Sequencing was carried out using CD45RA- memory CD4+ T cells from PBMCs. Receptors were obtained from a human donor with narcolepsy. Both conserved end residues are part of each CDR3. Each record gives: V gene, clone size, J gene, D gene, CDR3 protein, CDR3 DNA. D genes are given only for firm matches. Size is omitted from some rows. Given values are once, few, many or a class for expanded clones.

V: TRBV19; size: NA; J: TRBJ1-5; D: TRBD1; CDR3: CATCDRGFYQPQHF; DNA: TGTGCCACCTGTGACAGGGGCTTTTATCAGCCCCAGCATTTT
V: TRBV4-2; size: NA; J: TRBJ2-1; D: NA; CDR3: CASSQDWLNNEQFF; DNA: TGTGCCAGCAGCCAAGATTGGCTAAACAATGAGCAGTTCTTC
V: TRBV20-1; size: NA; J: TRBJ2-3; D: NA; CDR3: CSARPDTQYF; DNA: TGCAGTGCTAGACCAGATACGCAGTATTTT
V: TRBV5-1; size: NA; J: TRBJ2-1; D: NA; CDR3: CASSIGGTLSYNEQFF; DNA: TGCGCCAGCAGCATTGGTGGGACTCTCTCCTACAATGAGCAGTTCTTC
V: TRBV14; size: few; J: TRBJ2-1; D: NA; CDR3: CASSQDVGEYNEQFF; DNA: TGTGCCAGCAGCCAAGATGTAGGAGAATACAATGAGCAGTTCTTC
V: TRBV6-6; size: NA; J: TRBJ1-4; D: NA; CDR3: CASSNPAGLTEKLFF; DNA: TGTGCCAGCAGTAATCCGGCAGGTCTTACTGAAAAACTGTTTTTT
V: TRBV5-5; size: NA; J: TRBJ1-4; D: TRBD1; CDR3: CASSSGGLGEKLFF; DNA: TGTGCCAGCAGCTCAGGGGGTTTGGGAGAAAAACTGTTTTTT
V: TRBV4-1; size: few; J: TRBJ2-7; D: NA; CDR3: CASSQDDRTYEQYF; DNA: TGCGCCAGCAGCCAAGACGACCGGACCTACGAGCAGTACTTC
V: TRBV27; size: NA; J: TRBJ2-7; D: NA; CDR3: CASSLKDRGSYEQYF; DNA: TGTGCCAGCAGTTTGAAGGACAGAGGTTCCTACGAGCAGTACTTC
V: TRBV4-1; size: NA; J: TRBJ1-5; D: NA; CDR3: CASSQESAGASNQPQHF; DNA: TGCGCCAGCAGCCAAGAATCGGCCGGTGCTAGCAATCAGCCCCAGCATTTT
V: TRBV6-5; size: NA; J: TRBJ1-2; D: TRBD1; CDR3: CASSRQGTNYGYTF; DNA: TGTGCCAGCAGTAGACAGGGGACTAACTATGGCTACACCTTC
V: TRBV6-1; size: few; J: TRBJ1-2; D: NA; CDR3: CASSEAAQSYGYTF; DNA: TGTGCCAGCAGTGAAGCGGCTCAATCCTATGGCTACACCTTC
V: TRBV6-4; size: few; J: TRBJ1-1; D: NA; CDR3: CASSDSMGRAAFF; DNA: TGTGCCAGCAGTGACTCGATGGGCAGGGCAGCTTTCTTT
V: TRBV2; size: NA; J: TRBJ2-3; D: TRBD2; CDR3: CASRAGTSNTDTQYF; DNA: TGTGCCAGCAGGGCCGGGACTAGCAATACAGATACGCAGTATTTT
V: TRBV6-5; size: NA; J: TRBJ2-2; D: TRBD2; CDR3: CASRTSGANTGELFF; DNA: TGTGCCAGCAGGACTAGCGGGGCGAACACCGGGGAGCTGTTTTTT
V: TRBV6-1; size: NA; J: TRBJ2-7; D: TRBD1; CDR3: CASSEEQGNSYEQYF; DNA: TGTGCCAGCAGTGAAGAACAGGGGAATTCCTACGAGCAGTACTTC
V: TRBV7-3; size: NA; J: TRBJ1-6; D: NA; CDR3: CASSLTVGLSPLHF; DNA: TGTGCCAGCAGCTTAACAGTGGGCTTATCACCCCTCCACTTT
V: TRBV1; size: NA; J: TRBJ2-2; D: NA; CDR3: CTSSQDGGANTGELFF; DNA: TGCACCAGCAGCCAAGATGGCGGGGCGAACACCGGGGAGCTGTTTTTT
V: TRBV12-5; size: NA; J: TRBJ2-3; D: NA; CDR3: CASGLVRGTGGGAPDTQYF; DNA: TGTGCTAGTGGTTTGGTAAGAGGGACTGGCGGGGGCGCACCGGATACGCAGTATTTT
V: TRBV27; size: NA; J: TRBJ2-5; D: TRBD1; CDR3: CASSFPFDRDRTTQYF; DNA: TGTGCCAGCAGTTTCCCTTTCGACCGGGACAGGACCACCCAGTACTTC
V: TRBV6-1; size: NA; J: TRBJ1-2; D: NA; CDR3: CASSPLGHYGYTF; DNA: TGTGCCAGCAGTCCGCTGGGCCACTATGGCTACACCTTC
V: TRBV5-1; size: NA; J: TRBJ2-5; D: TRBD2; CDR3: CASSLAGTSGGRETQYF; DNA: TGCGCCAGCAGCTTGGCCGGGACTAGCGGGGGTCGGGAGACCCAGTACTTC
V: TRBV7-8; size: NA; J: TRBJ2-1; D: TRBD2; CDR3: CASSLRGTSGAHNEQFF; DNA: TGTGCCAGCAGCTTACGAGGGACTAGCGGGGCGCACAATGAGCAGTTCTTC
V: TRBV6-5; size: NA; J: TRBJ2-7; D: TRBD1; CDR3: CASSYQGTGYEQYF; DNA: TGTGCCAGCAGTTACCAGGGGACAGGCTACGAGCAGTACTTC
V: TRBV10-3; size: NA; J: TRBJ2-1; D: TRBD1; CDR3: CATGGDRGRSYNEQFF; DNA: TGTGCCACTGGCGGGGACAGGGGTCGTTCCTACAATGAGCAGTTCTTC
V: TRBV11-3; size: NA; J: TRBJ1-6; D: NA; CDR3: CASSLDNNSPLHF; DNA: TGTGCCAGCAGCTTGGATAATAATTCACCCCTCCACTTT
V: TRBV5-1; size: NA; J: TRBJ2-2; D: TRBD2; CDR3: CASSLEGLAVNTGELFF; DNA: TGCGCCAGCAGCTTGGAAGGACTAGCGGTTAACACCGGGGAGCTGTTTTTT
V: TRBV10-3; size: NA; J: TRBJ1-2; D: TRBD1; CDR3: CAIKGQVLNYGYTF; DNA: TGTGCCATCAAGGGACAGGTCCTTAACTATGGCTACACCTTC
V: TRBV5-1; size: NA; J: TRBJ2-7; D: TRBD1; CDR3: CASSTTGDSYEQYF; DNA: TGCGCCAGCAGCACGACAGGGGACTCCTACGAGCAGTACTTC
V: TRBV14; size: NA; J: TRBJ1-2; D: NA; CDR3: CASSKIALGHGYTF; DNA: TGTGCCAGCAGCAAGATCGCGCTGGGCCATGGCTACACCTTC
V: TRBV18; size: NA; J: TRBJ2-3; D: NA; CDR3: CASSPWDTQYF; DNA: TGTGCCAGCTCACCATGGGATACGCAGTATTTT
V: TRBV19; size: NA; J: TRBJ2-6; D: TRBD2; CDR3: CASSRLAGASSGANVLTF; DNA: TGTGCCAGTAGTCGACTAGCGGGGGCAAGCTCTGGGGCCAACGTCCTGACTTTC
V: TRBV7-2; size: NA; J: TRBJ2-7; D: TRBD2; CDR3: CASSLGLLAGGPLAYEQYF; DNA: TGTGCCAGCAGCTTAGGCCTACTAGCGGGGGGTCCCCTAGCGTACGAGCAGTACTTC
V: TRBV4-2; size: NA; J: TRBJ1-2; D: TRBD1; CDR3: CASSQQTGQVNYGYTF; DNA: TGTGCCAGCAGCCAACAGACAGGGCAGGTTAACTATGGCTACACCTTC
V: TRBV5-1; size: NA; J: TRBJ2-3; D: TRBD2; CDR3: CASRGEGITDTQYF; DNA: TGCGCCAGCCGTGGGGAGGGAATCACAGATACGCAGTATTTT
V: TRBV7-2; size: NA; J: TRBJ2-3; D: NA; CDR3: CASSLLVGAADTQYF; DNA: TGTGCCAGCAGCTTGTTGGTGGGAGCGGCCGATACGCAGTATTTT
V: TRBV4-1; size: NA; J: TRBJ2-1; D: NA; CDR3: CASSSRESSYNEQFF; DNA: TGCGCCAGCAGCTCCCGGGAGTCCTCCTACAATGAGCAGTTCTTC
V: TRBV28; size: NA; J: TRBJ2-1; D: NA; CDR3: CASSLGLNEQFF; DNA: TGTGCCAGCAGTTTAGGATTAAATGAGCAGTTCTTC
V: TRBV28; size: NA; J: TRBJ2-7; D: NA; CDR3: CASSLSLTYEQYF; DNA: TGTGCCAGCAGTTTGAGTCTTACTTACGAGCAGTACTTC
V: TRBV10-2; size: NA; J: TRBJ1-4; D: NA; CDR3: CASSDGGGVIKLFF; DNA: TGCGCCAGCAGTGACGGGGGCGGGGTCATCAAACTGTTTTTT
V: TRBV6-5; size: NA; J: TRBJ1-1; D: NA; CDR3: CASSRQRNTEAFF; DNA: TGTGCCAGCAGTAGACAGAGGAACACTGAAGCTTTCTTT